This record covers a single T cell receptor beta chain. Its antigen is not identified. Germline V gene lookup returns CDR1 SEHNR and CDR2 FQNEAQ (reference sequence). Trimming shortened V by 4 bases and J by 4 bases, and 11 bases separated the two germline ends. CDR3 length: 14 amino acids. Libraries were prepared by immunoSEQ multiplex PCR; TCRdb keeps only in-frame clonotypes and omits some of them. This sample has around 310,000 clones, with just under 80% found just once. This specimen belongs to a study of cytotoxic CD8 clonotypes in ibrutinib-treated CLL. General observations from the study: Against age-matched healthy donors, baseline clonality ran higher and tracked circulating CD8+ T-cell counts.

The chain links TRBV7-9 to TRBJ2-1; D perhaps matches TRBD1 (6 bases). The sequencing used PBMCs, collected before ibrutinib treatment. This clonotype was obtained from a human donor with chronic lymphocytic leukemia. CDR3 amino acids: CASSSGQRYNEQFF. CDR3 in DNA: TGTGCCAGCAGCTCAGGACAGAGGTACAATGAGCAGTTCTTC. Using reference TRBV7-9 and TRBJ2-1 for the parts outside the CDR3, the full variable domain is DTGVSQNPRHKITKRGQNVTFRCDPISEHNRLYWYRQTLGQGPEFLTYFQNEAQLEKSRLLSDRFSAERPKGSFSTLEIQRTEQGDSAMYLCASSSGQRYNEQFFGPGTRLTVL.